Below, 16 T cell receptor beta chains from the same sample are listed, as sequenced in a study of blood T cell repertoires in COVID-19. TCRdb's copy holds only in-frame clones and misses some; the assay was immunoSEQ multiplex PCR. The profile shows about 260,000 clones, approximately 87% of them singletons. The sample was peripheral blood. The receptors come from a woman aged 45-60 years with acute or convalescent COVID-19.

Ten or more counts support this clone. CDR3 bases: TGCGCCAGCAGCTTGGCCCCGGGATTGGACACTGAAGCTTTCTTT. It encodes CASSLAPGLDTEAFF. V usage is TRBV5-1 and J usage is TRBJ1-1; D unclear. The CDR3 runs 15 residues. The germline V gene has CDR1 SGHRS and CDR2 YFSETQ. V was clipped by 0 bases and J by 3 bases, with 12 bases between them.

V and J are TRBV29-1 and TRBJ1-1, with 8 nucleotides matching TRBD1. The CDR3 has 14 amino acids. Germline CDR1 and CDR2: SQVTM and ANQGSEA. The trim removed 7 bases at V and 1 base at J, leaving 8 bases unmatched. The CDR3 region is CSARDRNSNTEAFF. Written as DNA, the CDR3 is TGCAGCGCCAGGGACAGGAACTCGAACACTGAAGCTTTCTTT.

This chain connects TRBV19 to TRBJ2-1; TRBD2 aligns across 10 bases. With V trimmed by 5 bases and J by 4 bases, 2 bases remained unmatched. Per germline, CDR1 LNHDA and CDR2 SQIVND (reference sequence). The CDR3 covers 14 residues. CDR3 in amino acids: CASSLAGEYNEQFF. CDR3 bases: TGTGCCAGTAGTCTAGCGGGAGAGTACAATGAGCAGTTCTTC.

The chain recombines TRBV5-1 with TRBJ1-2, with 7 bases fitting TRBD1. Losses at the gene ends were 2 bases for V and 7 bases for J; bases not matched to a gene: 5. This CDR3 is built from 13 residues. Per the germline V gene, CDR1 is SGHRS and CDR2 is YFSETQ. CDR3 sequence (DNA): TGCGCCAGCAGCTTCGGGACAGTTACTGGCTACACCTTC. Translation gives CASSFGTVTGYTF.

This clone was counted a single time. The chain links TRBV30 to TRBJ1-6; D perhaps matches TRBD1 (6 bases). Germline assignment: CDR1 GTSNPN and CDR2 SVGIG (reference sequence). V lost 1 base and J lost 7, with 8 bases in between. The CDR3 totals 13 residues. The CDR3 DNA is TGTGCCTGGAGTGGCAGGGGCAATTCACCCCTCCACTTT. Translation gives CAWSGRGNSPLHF.

The gene calls are TRBV19 and TRBJ2-3; TRBD2 matches 12 bases. J lost 2 bases, V lost 5 bases, and 11 bases had no gene match. This CDR3 contains 18 residues. Per the germline V gene, CDR1 is LNHDA and CDR2 is SQIVND (reference sequence). CDR3 in amino acids: CASSGLAGSLQLTDTQYF. CDR3 DNA sequence: TGTGCCAGTAGTGGACTAGCGGGGTCACTCCAACTCACAGATACGCAGTATTTT.

This clone was counted between two and nine times. J is TRBJ2-1 and V is TRBV20-1; 9 bases are a match to TRBD2. J lost 5 bases, V lost 3 bases, and 5 bases had no gene match. This CDR3 contains 14 residues. Germline CDR1 is DFQATT and CDR2 is SNEGSKA (reference sequence). The CDR3 is CSASRLAGNNEQFF. CDR3 bases: TGCAGTGCTAGTCGGCTAGCGGGAAACAATGAGCAGTTCTTC.

V and J are TRBV7-3 and TRBJ2-1, with 11 bases matching TRBD2. V was clipped by 3 bases and J by 8 bases; unmatched bases: 12. The germline CDR1 and CDR2 sequences are SGHTA and FQGTGA. The CDR3 runs 17 residues. The CDR3 protein is CASSFRSGRATSDEQFF. The CDR3, as DNA: TGTGCCAGCAGCTTCCGTAGCGGGAGGGCCACATCTGATGAGCAGTTCTTC.

The chain combines TRBV3-1 (or the pseudogene TRBV3-2) with TRBJ1-3; TRBD1 might be the D (5 bases). V shed 0 bases and J shed 4 bases, with 10 bases lying between them. CDR3 length equals 15 residues. The germline V gene has CDR1 LGHDT and CDR2 YNNKEL (reference sequence). In nucleotides, the CDR3 is TGTGCCAGCAGCCAAGACAGGGTTTCCGGAAACACCATATATTTT. This codes for CASSQDRVSGNTIYF.

The rearrangement uses TRBV9 and TRBJ2-1, with 11 bases aligning to TRBD1. Germline CDR1 and CDR2: SGDLS and YYNGEE. V was pared by 3 bases and J by 9 bases, with 5 bases of the junction left unmatched. The CDR3 runs 14 residues. CDR3 loop: CASSAGQGAGEQFF. DNA for the CDR3: TGTGCCAGCAGCGCCGGACAGGGGGCAGGTGAGCAGTTCTTC.

The chain has TRBV19 and TRBJ2-3; possibly TRBD1 for D (6 bases). This CDR3 has 15 amino acids. CDR1 and CDR2 (germline): LNHDA, SQIVND (reference sequence). V gave up 4 bases and J gave up 2 bases, with 13 bases separating them. For the CDR3, the DNA is TGTGCCAGTAGTACCCCGGACAGTGCCACAGATACGCAGTATTTT. This gives the protein CASSTPDSATDTQYF.

This clone came up once. The V call is TRBV6-5, the J call TRBJ1-4, with 10 bases identical to TRBD1. The V gene end was trimmed by 4 bases and the J gene end by 6 bases; junction bases not matched to a gene: 2. Germline lookup yields CDR1 MNHEY and CDR2 SVGAGI. The CDR3 loop spans 14 amino acids. For the CDR3, the DNA is TGTGCCAGCAGTTCCGGGACAGGGGATGAAAAACTGTTTTTT. Translating gives CASSSGTGDEKLFF.

This chain links TRBV5-1 with TRBJ2-5; tentatively, D is TRBD1 (5 bases). V lost 1 base to trimming and J lost 2 bases, with 9 bases between them. Germline V lookup: CDR1 SGHRS, CDR2 YFSETQ. The length of the CDR3 is 14 residues. The CDR3 protein is CASSLPGQQETQYF. CDR3 coding DNA: TGCGCCAGCAGCTTGCCAGGGCAACAAGAGACCCAGTACTTC.

The chain combines TRBV5-4 with TRBJ2-5; D ambiguous. The germline V gene has CDR1 SGHNT and CDR2 YYREEE (reference sequence). The CDR3 has 13 amino acids. V lost 0 bases to trimming and J lost 9 bases, with 12 bases between them. CDR3 in amino acids: CASSLGGLAAQYF. For the CDR3, the DNA is TGTGCCAGCAGCTTGGGAGGTCTGGCGGCCCAGTACTTC. Full variable domain (missing parts from reference TRBV5-4 and TRBJ2-5): ETGVTQSPTHLIKTRGQQVTLRCSSQSGHNTVSWYQQALGQGPQFIFQYYREEENGRGNFPPRFSGLQFPNYSSELNVNALELDDSALYLCASSLGGLAAQYFGPGTRLLVL.

The rearrangement joins TRBV28 to TRBJ2-7, with TRBD2 matching 8 bases. J gave up 4 bases and V 4 bases, and 12 bases lay outside the gene matches. This CDR3 region has 16 residues. Germline CDR1 is MDHEN and CDR2 is SYDVKM. In nucleotides, the CDR3 is TGTGCCAGCAGTTCCCGAAGCAGCGGGAGAAGGTACGAGCAGTACTTC. Encoded protein: CASSSRSSGRRYEQYF.

The chain employs TRBV10-3 and TRBJ2-7, with TRBD1 matching over 10 bases. V shed 7 bases, J shed 3 bases, and the junction held 6 bases outside the gene matches. Germline CDR1 ENHRY, CDR2 SYGVKD. CDR3 size: 14 residues. DNA for the CDR3: TGTGCCATCATGGACAGGGGGTCTGTCTACGAGCAGTACTTC. Translation: CAIMDRGSVYEQYF.